This is a list of T cell receptor beta chains from one sample in a study of shared clonotypes between healthy human individuals. The repertoire was sequenced with immunoSEQ multiplex PCR; TCRdb's copy has only in-frame clones and lacks some. The sample holds roughly 700,000 clones, about 90% seen once. Source material: memory CD8+ T cells from PBMCs. The source is a man between 18 and 35 years old in good health. Some clones in this sample may be carry-over from other donors' samples. Both conserved end residues are trimmed from each CDR3.

CDR3aa: ASSSLADLSTDTQY; v_gene: TRBV7-8
CDR3aa: ASSRGGLQPQH; v_gene: TRBV27
CDR3aa: ASSPTRSYNEQF; v_gene: TRBV11-2
CDR3aa: SVVPETSGKKNEQF; v_gene: TRBV29-1
CDR3aa: ASSLKGEAF; v_gene: TRBV28
CDR3aa: ASSLRGGWYEQY; v_gene: TRBV7-9
CDR3aa: ASSVGSAAYEQY; v_gene: TRBV9
CDR3aa: ASSVASGSGGPYNEQF; v_gene: TRBV9
CDR3aa: ASSSGLANEQF; v_gene: TRBV7-9
CDR3aa: ASSPVSMNTEAF; v_gene: TRBV27
CDR3aa: ASSLKGGPYEQY; v_gene: TRBV5-1
CDR3aa: ATARDGISGNTIY; v_gene: TRBV2
CDR3aa: ASSSGRGDTEAF; v_gene: TRBV5-6
CDR3aa: ASSRHSEARDDYEQY; v_gene: TRBV7-9
CDR3aa: ASSPGDRRDTQY; v_gene: TRBV13
CDR3aa: ASSLGGRREKLF; v_gene: TRBV7-9
CDR3aa: ASSLYPHRDYEQY; v_gene: TRBV11-1
CDR3aa: ASSRSGLAGVNEQF; v_gene: TRBV11-1
CDR3aa: ASSMGTSNTGELF; v_gene: TRBV4-1
CDR3aa: ASSDLWRGDYEQY; v_gene: TRBV25-1
CDR3aa: ASSGQGANTEAF; v_gene: TRBV13
CDR3aa: ASSLVRSNTGELF; v_gene: TRBV7-8
CDR3aa: ASSESGVYGYT; v_gene: TRBV2
CDR3aa: ASSQTVNEQY; v_gene: TRBV4-2
CDR3aa: AGTSANTGELF; v_gene: TRBV19
CDR3aa: ASSPRVGEQF; v_gene: TRBV19
CDR3aa: ASSETGGSYEQY; v_gene: TRBV9
CDR3aa: ASSQAWTPSEQF; v_gene: TRBV4-1
CDR3aa: ASSPQTGQPNYGYT; v_gene: TRBV18
CDR3aa: AISDLRGEQY; v_gene: TRBV10-3
CDR3aa: ARPGRNTEAF; v_gene: TRBV23-1
CDR3aa: ASKLAGEGETQY; v_gene: TRBV28
CDR3aa: ASSPWGGTYNEQF; v_gene: TRBV7-3
CDR3aa: ASSISSGRAGNEQF; v_gene: TRBV27
CDR3aa: ASSLGRANVLT; v_gene: TRBV5-4
CDR3aa: ASTTEGSRFNEQF; v_gene: TRBV6-5
CDR3aa: ASRPNAGVTDTQY; v_gene: TRBV6-5
CDR3aa: ASSQDRAGDMTGELF; v_gene: TRBV4-3
CDR3aa: ASSTLEGPWDQPQH; v_gene: TRBV28
CDR3aa: ASSLASGVLNEQF; v_gene: TRBV5-6